This T cell receptor beta chain was sequenced for a study of CD4 T cells in relation to SARS-CoV-2 and coronaviruses listed by TCRdb under 2021. Turning to the overall study: HLA restriction was mapped for shared crossreactive spike epitopes using patient-derived lymphoblastoid cell lines. At the level of individual TCR clonotypes, the study evaluated whether memory CD4+ T cells crossreact between the spike proteins of SARS-CoV-2 and those of common cold coronaviruses. Samples from a few pre-COVID donors and the naive versus memory experiments were sequenced with the Adaptive Biotechnologies TCR-sequencing kit; other data were Illumina-based. A different, Illumina-based TCR-beta assay was used to sequence expansion assays from other donors in the study. The investigation overall reported the following: The study was constrained by small numbers of patients and of tested TCRs. Roughly 70% of donors had memory CD4+ clonotypes that crossrecognized SARS-CoV-2 and at least one common cold coronavirus spike. No donor contributed both pre-pandemic and post-infection samples, which limited tracing the source of pre-existing responses. Since the crossreactivity analysis centred on spike protein, crossreactivity against other viral proteins was not assessed. Compared with monoreactive clones, crossreactive clones had significantly weaker SARS-CoV-2-driven expansion, a result consistent with antigenic imprinting. Naive versus memory sequencing indicated the assay detects memory recall responses rather than primary responses primed during culture.

This clone was recorded once. This receptor's antigen is unknown. No clone much larger than this one lies a single base away; base qualities are absent. The CDR3 numbers 13 residues from cysteine through phenylalanine. The DNA shown is the 39-base CDR3, in frame from base 1. CDR1 is given as SGHRS and CDR2 as YFSETQ, both from the germline V gene. V is cut back by 8 bases and J by 4 bases, with 6 bases in the junction unmatched. Uncultured naive and memory CD4+ T cell DNA received deep-resolution immunoSEQ TCR-beta sequencing. In the original analysis: During preprocessing, nonproductive sequences were removed, along with CDR3s that did not begin with C, did not end with F or W, or were shorter than 7 amino acids. Cultured and uncultured naive and memory CD4+ repertoires were searched for previously identified spike- and CEF-reactive CDR3s. CDR3 homology was quantified as pairwise Levenshtein distance, calculated with the stringdist R package after three terminal residues were trimmed from each end. Not all clones reach the TCRdb copy of this immuneACCESS table, which keeps in-frame sequences only. Checked studies attribute under half of the gap to unresolved V genes and leave the rest unexplained. That table furnishes V, J and clone size, whereas the DNA furnished D and trimming. The table for this sample lists about 65,000 clones; 80% to 90% of them were counted only once. The top ten clonotypes cover over 1.5% of the sample.

CD4+ T cells from unexposed donors were collected before the COVID-19 pandemic (2011-2018). Naive and memory CD4+ T cells were separated from cryopreserved PBMCs by CD4 enrichment followed by EasySep naive CD4+ T cell enrichment. Leukapheresis product for the unexposed donors was bought commercially. PBMCs were isolated from leukapheresis product or whole blood by Ficoll-Paque PLUS gradient centrifugation. PBMCs were either cryopreserved at -140 degrees C or used fresh in the expansion assay. The QIAamp Micro DNA Kit was used to extract genomic DNA from the CD4+ T cells. This clonotype was sampled from a human donor in good health. The sequencing input was memory CD4+ T cells from PBMCs. The cell subset or site label for this specimen denotes: memory (non-naive) CD4+ T cells. Rearrangement joined TRBV5-1 to TRBJ2-3, and 8 junction bases match TRBD2. In nucleotides, the sequence is TGCGCCAGTGCGGGACTAGTCCCAGATACGCAGTATTTT. It translates as CASAGLVPDTQYF.